Sequencing of this TCR beta chain was carried out in a study of T cells expressing NK-cell markers. The study, taken as a whole, reports: These same clonotypes (in several donors) also led the CD3+CD56-NKG2C+ fraction.

TCR beta libraries carry UMIs added by 5'RACE template switching. TCRdb derives one entry per CDR3 protein from the 5' RACE reads, leaving out DNA. The table lists about 170,000 distinct CDR3 sequences. Germline assignment: CDR1 MDHEN and CDR2 SYDVKM. The length of the CDR3 is 16 residues. On this clonotype itself: Its target is not known.

The rearrangement links TRBV28 to TRBJ2-3; TCRdb designates TRBD1, a call that cannot be tested without DNA. The clonotype originates from a man aged 18-69 years in good health. The sequenced sample was blood T cells: a sorted CD56 or NKG2C T cell subset, CD4+ or CD8+ T cells, or bulk PBMC T cells (not recorded which). The CDR3 protein is CASSLAGTGEGNTQYF.